This TCR beta chain originates from a study of long-term antiretroviral therapy in people with HIV. Points from the study as a whole: ART-treated samples gained diversity yet remained below transplant donor controls.

The sample holds a few counts of this clone. What it recognizes is unknown. They ran version v3.0 of the immunoSEQ assay at survey level. This table comes from immunoSEQ multiplex PCR, and its TCRdb copy is limited to in-frame clones, with some not included. The sample carries about 16,000 clones, roughly 80% recorded once. The germline gives CDR1 KGHSH, CDR2 LQKENI. V lost 3 bases to trimming and J lost 2 bases; unmatched junction nucleotides: 7. This CDR3 comprises 16 residues. None of the participants with HIV were treated outside the United States. The source was unsorted PBMCs, collected 1.5 years before starting antiretroviral therapy. V is TRBV18 and J is TRBJ2-3, with 8 bases lining up with TRBD1. The TCR sequence derives from a woman aged 45-65 years with HIV. CDR3 in DNA: TGTGCCAGCTCACCTCCGGGACAGGCGTACACAGATACGCAGTATTTT. Translating gives CASSPPGQAYTDTQYF. Full variable domain (missing parts from reference TRBV18 and TRBJ2-3): NAGVMQNPRHLVRRRGQEARLRCSPMKGHSHVYWYRQLPEEGLKFMVYLQKENIIDESGMPKERFSAEFPKEGPSILRIQQVVRGDSAAYFCASSPPGQAYTDTQYFGPGTRLTVL.